Listed here are 14 T cell receptor beta chains from one sample, sequenced in a study of siplizumab effects on memory and regulatory T cells. Coculture of mixed lymphocyte reaction cells was performed at 37°C for five to six days. Data came from immunoSEQ multiplex PCR; TCRdb stores just in-frame clones and leaves some out. Of 7,000 or so clones listed, roughly 38% were seen once; the top ten hold approximately 15%. Their antigen targets remain unknown. Material for sequencing was CFSE-low (dividing) CD8+ T cells sorted from an allogeneic mixed lymphocyte reaction. These receptors came from a human donor in good health; the cells came from an allogeneic mixed lymphocyte reaction.

This chain connects TRBV6-9 to TRBJ2-3; no definite D call. The length of the CDR3 is 13 residues. With 3 bases removed from V and 2 bases from J, the gap between germline ends came to 6 bases. The germline V gene encodes CDR1 MNHGY and CDR2 SVAAGI. The CDR3 region is CASSYAYTDTQYF. The CDR3 DNA sequence: TGTGCCAGCAGTTACGCTTACACAGATACGCAGTATTTT.

CDR3 amino acids: CASRLGETQYF. The CDR3, as DNA: TGTGCCAGCAGACTAGGAGAGACCCAGTACTTC. V is TRBV27 and J is TRBJ2-5, with D tentatively TRBD2 (5 bases). CDR1 MNHEY and CDR2 SMNVEV come from the germline V gene (reference sequence). V was clipped by 6 bases and J by 4 bases, with 6 bases between them. The CDR3 is 11 residues long.

The chain joins TRBV27 to TRBJ2-7; D is perhaps TRBD1 (5 bases). The V end lost 0 bases, the J end lost 0 bases, and 12 bases lay between the germline ends. The length of the CDR3 is 16 residues. The germline V gene has CDR1 MNHEY and CDR2 SMNVEV (reference sequence). The CDR3 DNA reads as TGTGCCAGCAGTTTATCGACAGCACATAGCTCCTACGAGCAGTACTTC. Protein: CASSLSTAHSSYEQYF.

The rearrangement links TRBV4-2 to TRBJ2-1; D uncertain. The ends were cut back, 0 bases at V and 7 bases at J, with 4 bases in the middle. CDR3 length: 12 residues. The germline V gene has CDR1 LGHNA and CDR2 YNFKEQ. CDR3 DNA sequence: TGTGCCAGCAGCCAAGACGGGAATGAGCAGTTCTTC. Its translation is CASSQDGNEQFF.

The chain links TRBV7-9 to TRBJ2-7, with TRBD1 matching over 7 bases. This CDR3 is built from 13 residues. Germline-derived CDR1 and CDR2 are SEHNR and FQNEAQ (reference sequence). The junction had 7 bases not matched to a gene; V was cut back by 5 bases and J by 6 bases. The CDR3 spells CASSPTGQVEQYF. DNA of the CDR3: TGTGCCAGCAGCCCGACAGGGCAGGTCGAGCAGTACTTC.

The chain employs TRBV15 and TRBJ1-3, with D perhaps TRBD1 (5 bases). The CDR3 is 15 amino acids. CDR1 is LNHNV, CDR2 YYDKDF, per germline (reference sequence). Trimming removed 5 bases at V and 4 bases at J, with 15 bases between. CDR3 nucleotide sequence: TGTGCCACCAGCGGCCCGGGGCAGGAGGGAAACACCATATATTTT. It codes for CATSGPGQEGNTIYF.

With regard to this clone: This clone may be a read error of a much larger clone one base away. The chain recombines TRBV7-3 with TRBJ2-5, with D unclear. V lost 4 bases and J lost 4, with 10 bases in between. Germline assignment: CDR1 SGHTA and CDR2 FQGTGA. This CDR3 spans 13 amino acids. CDR3 nucleotide sequence: TGTGCCAGCAGCTCCAACCGGACAGAGACCCAGTACTTC. Its protein product is CASSSNRTETQYF.

This clone counts as medium-sized (0.01 to 0.1%). The chain joins TRBV7-6 to TRBJ1-1; possibly TRBD1 for D (6 bases). The V end was cut by 4 bases, the J end by 2 bases, with 8 bases between. CDR3 length: 13 residues. The germline CDR1 and CDR2 sequences are SGHVS and FNYEAQ. The CDR3 DNA follows: TGTGCCAGCAGCTGGACAGTTAACACTGAAGCTTTCTTT. This encodes CASSWTVNTEAFF.

The CDR3, as DNA: TGTGCCAGCAGCTTAGCGCGTGGGAACACCGGGGAGCTGTTTTTT. Amino acids: CASSLARGNTGELFF. The V and J genes are TRBV7-9 and TRBJ2-2; D not certain. Germline CDR1 reads SEHNR; CDR2 reads FQNEAQ (reference sequence). The CDR3 runs 15 residues. Trimming took 0 bases from V and 1 from J, leaving 6 bases between them. The full variable domain, its missing parts supplied by reference TRBV7-9 and TRBJ2-2, is DTGVSQNPRHKITKRGQNVTFRCDPISEHNRLYWYRQTLGQGPEFLTYFQNEAQLEKSRLLSDRFSAERPKGSFSTLEIQRTEQGDSAMYLCASSLARGNTGELFFGEGSRLTVL.

This clone is large (0.1 to 1%) within its sample. The V and J genes are TRBV9 and TRBJ2-2, with D unclear. The CDR3 spans 15 residues. Trimming shortened V by 4 bases and J by 2 bases, and 12 bases separated the two germline ends. The germline gives CDR1 SGDLS, CDR2 YYNGEE. Here the CDR3 reads CASSSDQPNTGELFF. In nucleotides, the CDR3 is TGTGCCAGCAGCTCAGACCAACCTAACACCGGGGAGCTGTTTTTT.

J is TRBJ2-2 and V is TRBV6-6; D is ambiguous. This CDR3 comprises 15 residues. The germline V and J ends were trimmed by 3 bases and 0 bases, with 8 bases remaining between them. CDR1 is MNHNY, CDR2 SVGAGI, per germline (reference sequence). The chain's CDR3 is CASSYSTTNTGELFF. For the CDR3, the DNA is TGTGCCAGCAGTTATTCAACTACGAACACCGGGGAGCTGTTTTTT.

The chain has TRBV6-6 and TRBJ2-2; the D is unclear. The CDR3 is made up of 15 amino acids. Germline CDR1 is MNHNY and CDR2 is SVGAGI (reference sequence). V dropped 2 bases and J dropped 4 bases, with 11 bases sitting between them. CDR3 bases: TGTGCCAGCAGTTACGGTGGGTTTGGCACCGGGGAGCTGTTTTTT. This encodes CASSYGGFGTGELFF.

In this sample, this clone turned up once. The chain combines TRBV4-1 with TRBJ2-7, with a weak D call TRBD1 (6 bases). This CDR3 has 16 amino acids. Between the trimmed V and J ends, which lost 3 bases and 4 bases, there was a span of 19 bases. Germline CDR1 reads MGHRA; CDR2 reads YSYEKL. The DNA of the CDR3 is TGCGCCAGCAGCCACGGAACAGGGACCACCCATTACGAGCAGTACTTC. It specifies CASSHGTGTTHYEQYF.

This clone was found a few times. The CDR3 loop is CASSLGTNTEAFF. CDR3 nucleotide sequence: TGTGCCAGCAGCTTAGGAACGAACACTGAAGCTTTCTTT. This chain links TRBV11-2 with TRBJ1-1, with D uncertain. CDR1 is SGHAT and CDR2 is FQNNGV in the germline V gene. V gave up 1 base and J gave up 1 base, with 4 bases separating them. This CDR3 has 13 amino acids.